This T cell receptor (beta chain) was documented in a study of blood T cell repertoires in COVID-19. The overall study: The samples span acute and convalescent COVID-19 from the United States, Italy and Spain. From T cells, B-cell-depleted T cells, or PBMCs came the material, which was cDNA or gDNA.

The CDR3 consists of 14 residues. Germline lookup yields CDR1 LGHDT and CDR2 YNNKEL (reference sequence). Trimming took off 0 bases at V and 7 bases at J, with 7 bases between the two ends. As processed by the authors: Using reference gene primer amplification, nucleated cell counts were estimated. TCRdb's copy holds only in-frame clones and misses some; the assay was immunoSEQ multiplex PCR. From that table come the V and J calls and clone size; the DNA was used to work out D and trimming. The sample lists roughly 100,000 clones, over 80% seen once, with over 3.5% in the top ten. The clonotype originates from a woman in her 50s in a cohort sampled during active COVID-19. The sample comprised peripheral blood. This sequence joins TRBV3-1 (or the pseudogene TRBV3-2) and TRBJ1-6, with D hard to call. Here the CDR3 reads CASSQDRLNSPLHF. In DNA form, the CDR3 reads TGTGCCAGCAGCCAAGACAGGTTGAATTCACCCCTCCACTTT.